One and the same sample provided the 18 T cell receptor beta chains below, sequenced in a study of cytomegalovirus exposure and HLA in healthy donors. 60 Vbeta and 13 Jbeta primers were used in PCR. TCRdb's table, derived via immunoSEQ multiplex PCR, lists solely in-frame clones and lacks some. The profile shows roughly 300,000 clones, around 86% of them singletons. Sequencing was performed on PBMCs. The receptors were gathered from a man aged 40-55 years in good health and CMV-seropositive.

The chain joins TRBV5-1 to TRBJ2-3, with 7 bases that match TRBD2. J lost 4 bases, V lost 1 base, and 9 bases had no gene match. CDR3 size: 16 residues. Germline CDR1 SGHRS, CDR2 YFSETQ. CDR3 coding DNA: TGCGCCAGCAGCTTGCCCAGCGGGACCTCCGCAGATACGCAGTATTTT. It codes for CASSLPSGTSADTQYF.

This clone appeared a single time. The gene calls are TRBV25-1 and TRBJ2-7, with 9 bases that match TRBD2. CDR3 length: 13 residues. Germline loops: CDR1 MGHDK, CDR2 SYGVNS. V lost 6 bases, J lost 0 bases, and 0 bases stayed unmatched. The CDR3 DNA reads TGTGCCAGCAGGACTAGCGGCTCCTACGAGCAGTACTTC. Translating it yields CASRTSGSYEQYF.

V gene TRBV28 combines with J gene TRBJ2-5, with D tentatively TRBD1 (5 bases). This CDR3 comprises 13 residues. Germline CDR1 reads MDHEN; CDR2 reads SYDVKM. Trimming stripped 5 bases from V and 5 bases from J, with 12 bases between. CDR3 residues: CASSPGHRETQYF. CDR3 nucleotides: TGTGCCAGCAGTCCCGGACATCGGGAGACCCAGTACTTC.

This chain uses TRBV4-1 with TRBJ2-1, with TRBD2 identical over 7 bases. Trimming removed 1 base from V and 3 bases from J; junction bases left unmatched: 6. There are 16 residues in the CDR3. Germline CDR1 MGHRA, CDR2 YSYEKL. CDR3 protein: CASSQGILADYNEQFF. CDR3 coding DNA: TGCGCCAGCAGCCAAGGAATCCTAGCGGACTACAATGAGCAGTTCTTC.

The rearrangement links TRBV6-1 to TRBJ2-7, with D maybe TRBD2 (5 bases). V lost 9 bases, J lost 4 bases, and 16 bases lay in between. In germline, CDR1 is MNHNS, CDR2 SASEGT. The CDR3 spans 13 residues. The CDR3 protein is CASRSRVAYEQYF. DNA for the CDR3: TGTGCCAGTCGATCGCGGGTGGCATACGAGCAGTACTTC.

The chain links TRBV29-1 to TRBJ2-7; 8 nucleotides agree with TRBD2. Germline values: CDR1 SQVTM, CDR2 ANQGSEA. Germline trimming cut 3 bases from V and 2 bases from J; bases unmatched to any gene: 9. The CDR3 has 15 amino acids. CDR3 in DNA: TGCAGCGTTGAGTTTAGCGGGATATCCCCCTACGAGCAGTACTTC. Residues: CSVEFSGISPYEQYF.

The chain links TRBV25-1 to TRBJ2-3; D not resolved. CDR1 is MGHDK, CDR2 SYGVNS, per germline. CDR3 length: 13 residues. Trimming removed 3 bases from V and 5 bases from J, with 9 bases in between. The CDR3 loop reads CASSESTGDTQYF. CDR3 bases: TGTGCCAGCAGTGAGTCGACGGGAGATACGCAGTATTTT.

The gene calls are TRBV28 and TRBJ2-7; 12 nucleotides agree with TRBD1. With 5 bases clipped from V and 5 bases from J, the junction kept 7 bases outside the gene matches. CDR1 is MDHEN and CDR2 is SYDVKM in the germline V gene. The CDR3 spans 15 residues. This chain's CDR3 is CASSPPGQGAHEQYF. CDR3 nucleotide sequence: TGTGCCAGCAGTCCGCCGGGACAGGGGGCCCACGAGCAGTACTTC.

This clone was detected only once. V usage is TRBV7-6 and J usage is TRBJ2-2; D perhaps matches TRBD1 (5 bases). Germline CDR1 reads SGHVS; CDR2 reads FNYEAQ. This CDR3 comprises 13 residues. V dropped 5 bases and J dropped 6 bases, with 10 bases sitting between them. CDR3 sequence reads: CASSRQPAGELFF. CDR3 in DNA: TGTGCCAGCAGCCGACAGCCGGCCGGGGAGCTGTTTTTT. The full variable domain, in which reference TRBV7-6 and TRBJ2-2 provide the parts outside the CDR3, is GAGVSQSPRYKVTKRGQDVALRCDPISGHVSLYWYRQALGQGPEFLTYFNYEAQQDKSGLPNDRFSAERPEGSISTLTIQRTEQRDSAMYRCASSRQPAGELFFGEGSRLTVL.

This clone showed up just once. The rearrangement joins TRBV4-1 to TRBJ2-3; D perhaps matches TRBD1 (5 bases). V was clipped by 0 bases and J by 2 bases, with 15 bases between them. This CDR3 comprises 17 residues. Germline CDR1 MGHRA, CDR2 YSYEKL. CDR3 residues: CASSQDPSRGNTDTQYF. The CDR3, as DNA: TGCGCCAGCAGCCAAGACCCATCTAGGGGAAACACAGATACGCAGTATTTT.

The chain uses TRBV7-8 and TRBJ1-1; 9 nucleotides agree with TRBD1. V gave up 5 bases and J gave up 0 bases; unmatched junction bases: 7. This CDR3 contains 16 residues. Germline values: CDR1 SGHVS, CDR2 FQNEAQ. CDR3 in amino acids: CASSAWDRAMNTEAFF. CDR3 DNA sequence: TGTGCCAGCAGCGCCTGGGACAGGGCAATGAACACTGAAGCTTTCTTT.

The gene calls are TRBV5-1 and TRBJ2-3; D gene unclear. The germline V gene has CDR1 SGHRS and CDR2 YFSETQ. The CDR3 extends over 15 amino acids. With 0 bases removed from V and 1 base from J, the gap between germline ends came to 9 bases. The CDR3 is CASSLVVPGTDTQYF. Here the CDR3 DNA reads TGCGCCAGCAGCTTGGTTGTCCCCGGCACAGATACGCAGTATTTT.

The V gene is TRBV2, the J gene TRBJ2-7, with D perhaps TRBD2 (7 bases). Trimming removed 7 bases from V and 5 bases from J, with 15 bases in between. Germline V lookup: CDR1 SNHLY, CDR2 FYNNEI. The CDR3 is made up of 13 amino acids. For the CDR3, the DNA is TGTGCCAGCATCCCGGCGGGGGCGCACGAGCAGTACTTC. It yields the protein CASIPAGAHEQYF.

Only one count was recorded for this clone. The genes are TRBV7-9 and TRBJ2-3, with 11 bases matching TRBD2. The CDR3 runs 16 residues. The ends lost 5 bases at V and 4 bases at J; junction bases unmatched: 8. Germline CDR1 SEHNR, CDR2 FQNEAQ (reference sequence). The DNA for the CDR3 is TGTGCCAGCAGCCCCAGACTAGCGGGAAACTCAGATACGCAGTATTTT. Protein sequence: CASSPRLAGNSDTQYF.

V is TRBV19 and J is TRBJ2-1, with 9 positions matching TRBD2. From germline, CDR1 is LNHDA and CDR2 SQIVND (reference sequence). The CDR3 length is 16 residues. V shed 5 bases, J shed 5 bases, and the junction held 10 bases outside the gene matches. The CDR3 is CASSSRGIAGDNEQFF. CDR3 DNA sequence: TGTGCCAGTAGTTCCCGTGGTATAGCGGGGGACAATGAGCAGTTCTTC.

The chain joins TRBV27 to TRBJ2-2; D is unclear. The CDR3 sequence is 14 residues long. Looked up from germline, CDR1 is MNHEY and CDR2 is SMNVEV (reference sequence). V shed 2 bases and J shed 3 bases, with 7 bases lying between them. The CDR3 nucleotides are TGTGCCAGCAGTTTACGCCGGGACACCGGGGAGCTGTTTTTT. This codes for CASSLRRDTGELFF.

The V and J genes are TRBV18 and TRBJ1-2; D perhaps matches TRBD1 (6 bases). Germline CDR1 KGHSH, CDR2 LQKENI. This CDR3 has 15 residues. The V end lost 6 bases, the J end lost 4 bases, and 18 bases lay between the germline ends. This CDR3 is CASSIAGQSGYGYTF. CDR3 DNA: TGTGCCAGCTCCATCGCCGGACAGTCCGGCTATGGCTACACCTTC. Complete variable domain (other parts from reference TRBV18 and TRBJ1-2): NAGVMQNPRHLVRRRGQEARLRCSPMKGHSHVYWYRQLPEEGLKFMVYLQKENIIDESGMPKERFSAEFPKEGPSILRIQQVVRGDSAAYFCASSIAGQSGYGYTFGSGTRLTVV.

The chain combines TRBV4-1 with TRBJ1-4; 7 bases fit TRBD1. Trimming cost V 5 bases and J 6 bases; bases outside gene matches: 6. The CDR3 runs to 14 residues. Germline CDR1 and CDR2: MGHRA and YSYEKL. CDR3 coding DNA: TGCGCCAGCAGCTTCGACAGGGCGGATGAAAAACTGTTTTTT. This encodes CASSFDRADEKLFF.